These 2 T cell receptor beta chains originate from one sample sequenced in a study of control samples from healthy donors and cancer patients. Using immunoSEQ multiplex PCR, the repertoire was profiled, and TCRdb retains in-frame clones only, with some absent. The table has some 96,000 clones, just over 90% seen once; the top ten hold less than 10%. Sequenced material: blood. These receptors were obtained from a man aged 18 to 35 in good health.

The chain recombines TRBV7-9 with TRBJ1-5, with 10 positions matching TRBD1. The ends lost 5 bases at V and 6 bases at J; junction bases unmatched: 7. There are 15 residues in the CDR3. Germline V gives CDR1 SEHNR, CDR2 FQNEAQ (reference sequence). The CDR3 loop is CASSKGQGSGQPQHF. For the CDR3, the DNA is TGTGCCAGCAGCAAGGGACAGGGGAGCGGTCAGCCCCAGCATTTT.

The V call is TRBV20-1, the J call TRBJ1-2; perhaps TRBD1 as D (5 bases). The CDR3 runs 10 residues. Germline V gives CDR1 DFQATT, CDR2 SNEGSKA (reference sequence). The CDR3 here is CSRGVDGYTF. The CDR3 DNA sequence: TGCAGCCGGGGGGTAGATGGCTACACCTTC.